This entry concerns a single T cell receptor beta chain. A read error may produce the germline difference seen at one junction end. It was with a sample-barcoded 5' primer and a J-beta primer mix that a second PCR of about 7 to 12 cycles was run. TCRdb reprocessed the 5' RACE reads via MiXCR and lists one record per CDR3 protein. Of over 1,200,000 distinct CDR3 sequences in the sample, roughly 59% were seen once. This specimen belongs to a study of blood T cells in healthy people across ages. Sequencing input: blood. This TCR was recovered from a young man in good health.

The CDR3: CASRTLDRAYAQYF. The DNA for the CDR3 is TGTGCCAGCAGGACACTGGACAGGGCGTACGCGCAGTACTTC. The chain recombines TRBV6-2 or TRBV6-3 with TRBJ2-7, with 8 positions matching TRBD1. Germline V gene sequence: CDR1 MNHEY, CDR2 SVGEGT. The CDR3 sequence is 14 residues long.